These 24 T cell receptor beta chains were all obtained from the same sample, sequenced in a study of control samples from healthy donors and cancer patients. Sequenced by immunoSEQ multiplex PCR; TCRdb stores in-frame clones only, minus some. Seen here are 100,000 to 150,000 clones, approximately 90% observed once, and the top ten hold about 2.5%. Sequencing input: blood. The receptors originated from a man aged 35 to 55 in good health.

This clone was found once. The chain combines TRBV6-4 with TRBJ2-3, with D perhaps matching TRBD1 or TRBD2 (5 bases each). Trimming pared 3 bases from V and 3 bases from J, leaving 10 bases between. CDR3 length: 14 amino acids. Germline CDR1 MRHNA, CDR2 SNTAGT. Here the CDR3 reads CASSDTGLTDTQYF. CDR3 sequence (DNA): TGTGCCAGCAGTGATACGGGGCTTACAGATACGCAGTATTTT.

This chain joins TRBV19 and TRBJ1-1, with D possibly matching TRBD1 (5 bases). The CDR3 covers 17 residues. Trimming pared 5 bases from V and 1 base from J, leaving 20 bases between. The germline CDR1 and CDR2 sequences are LNHDA and SQIVND (reference sequence). The CDR3 sequence is CASSPRPPLGGNTEAFF. CDR3 in DNA: TGTGCCAGTAGTCCCCGCCCCCCGTTGGGGGGGAACACTGAAGCTTTCTTT.

The chain employs TRBV6-5 and TRBJ2-7, with 10 bases aligning to TRBD2. The CDR3 totals 11 residues. From germline, CDR1 is MNHEY and CDR2 SVGAGI. The CDR3 DNA reads as TGTGGGTCGGGACTAGCGCTCGAGCAGTACTTC. This codes for CGSGLALEQYF.

This rearrangement joins TRBV4-2 to TRBJ2-1; D is undetermined. Trimming removed 1 base from V and 0 bases from J, with 10 bases in between. CDR3 size: 16 residues. Germline V gene sequence: CDR1 LGHNA, CDR2 YNFKEQ. CDR3 DNA sequence: TGTGCCAGCAGCCAAGCCCTTCTCCGCTCCTACAATGAGCAGTTCTTC. Encoded protein: CASSQALLRSYNEQFF.

This rearrangement joins TRBV9 to TRBJ2-3, with TRBD2 as a possible D gene (5 bases). This CDR3 contains 15 residues. Germline lookup yields CDR1 SGDLS and CDR2 YYNGEE. The V and J ends lost 0 bases and 6 bases respectively, with 14 bases between them. CDR3 DNA: TGTGCCAGCAGCGTAGCTAACGCCCCGGGGGATACGCAGTATTTT. It translates to CASSVANAPGDTQYF.

This CDR3 is CASTWTGGSNEQFF. The CDR3 bases are TGTGCCAGCACTTGGACAGGCGGGTCAAATGAGCAGTTCTTC. The rearrangement uses TRBV6-6 and TRBJ2-1, with TRBD1 matching over 7 bases. CDR1 is MNHNY and CDR2 is SVGAGI in the germline V gene (reference sequence). CDR3 size: 14 residues. V shed 7 bases, J shed 7 bases, and the junction held 10 bases outside the gene matches.

The chain links TRBV7-3 to TRBJ2-1; D unclear. Germline V gene lookup returns CDR1 SGHTA and CDR2 FQGTGA. The germline V and J ends were trimmed by 3 bases and 0 bases, with 9 bases remaining between them. This CDR3 comprises 15 residues. CDR3 residues: CASSFEFGSYNEQFF. The CDR3 region has the DNA TGTGCCAGCAGCTTTGAATTCGGCTCCTACAATGAGCAGTTCTTC. The whole variable domain, filled in from reference TRBV7-3 and TRBJ2-1, reads GAGVSQTPSNKVTEKGKYVELRCDPISGHTALYWYRQSLGQGPEFLIYFQGTGAADDSGLPNDRFFAVRPEGSVSTLKIQRTERGDSAVYLCASSFEFGSYNEQFFGPGTRLTVL.

This clone was seen more than once but under ten times. The genes are TRBV12-3 or TRBV12-4 and TRBJ1-5; D is unclear. The CDR3 totals 13 residues. Trimming removed 2 bases from V and 3 bases from J, with 5 bases in between. CDR3 sequence reads: CASSLKSNQPQHF. In nucleotides, the CDR3 is TGTGCCAGCAGTTTAAAGTCCAATCAGCCCCAGCATTTT.

The chain carries TRBV12-3 or TRBV12-4 and TRBJ1-2; D remains unclear. Trimming stripped 5 bases from V and 7 bases from J, with 11 bases between. The CDR3 spans 12 residues. The CDR3 spells CASSPFERGYTF. The CDR3 DNA sequence: TGTGCCAGCAGTCCATTCGAGCGTGGCTACACCTTC.

There are a few counts of this clone. The J gene is TRBJ1-3, the V gene TRBV7-9; D is uncertain. V lost 9 bases and J 0 bases, leaving 12 bases between the germline ends. The germline V gene has CDR1 SEHNR and CDR2 FQNEAQ (reference sequence). This CDR3 region has 14 residues. The DNA of the CDR3 is TGTGCCAGTAAGGAGTGGGGCTCTGGAAACACCATATATTTT. Translating gives CASKEWGSGNTIYF.

V and J are TRBV27 and TRBJ1-1; D remains unclear. The CDR3 length is 17 residues. V was shortened by 6 bases and J by 3 bases, with 23 bases between the two germline ends. CDR1 MNHEY and CDR2 SMNVEV come from the germline V gene (reference sequence). The CDR3 DNA is TGTGCCAGCAGATCCCCCGGGTTCGGCGGCAAGGACACTGAAGCTTTCTTT. It yields the protein CASRSPGFGGKDTEAFF.

The J gene is TRBJ1-5, the V gene TRBV2; D perhaps matches TRBD1 (5 bases). Per germline, CDR1 SNHLY and CDR2 FYNNEI. V lost 4 bases and J 5 bases, leaving 15 bases between the germline ends. The CDR3 sequence is 15 residues long. The CDR3 region is CASSAKTVKYQPQHF. CDR3 in DNA: TGTGCCAGCAGTGCGAAGACAGTAAAATATCAGCCCCAGCATTTT.

The chain employs TRBV9 and TRBJ1-2; D is possibly TRBD1 (5 bases). Looked up from germline, CDR1 is SGDLS and CDR2 is YYNGEE. This CDR3 contains 15 residues. Deletions cut 3 bases from V and 5 bases from J, with 17 bases between. The CDR3 coding sequence is TGTGCCAGCAGCGCCCGGGACCAAGGGCCTTATGGCTACACCTTC. Translated: CASSARDQGPYGYTF.

The chain links TRBV5-1 to TRBJ2-2; unclear D gene. The CDR3 extends over 15 amino acids. Trimming took 0 bases from V and 0 from J, leaving 6 bases between them. Germline lookup yields CDR1 SGHRS and CDR2 YFSETQ. CDR3 DNA: TGCGCCAGCAGCTTGGTTCAGACGAACACCGGGGAGCTGTTTTTT. Amino acid sequence: CASSLVQTNTGELFF. Together with reference TRBV5-1 and TRBJ2-2, the CDR3 gives the full variable domain: KAGVTQTPRYLIKTRGQQVTLSCSPISGHRSVSWYQQTPGQGLQFLFEYFSETQRNKGNFPGRFSGRQFSNSRSEMNVSTLELGDSALYLCASSLVQTNTGELFFGEGSRLTVL.

This sequence joins TRBV19 and TRBJ2-7; TRBD1 aligns across 7 bases. With V trimmed by 6 bases and J by 2 bases, 10 bases remained unmatched. Germline V CDR1 and CDR2: LNHDA, SQIVND (reference sequence). CDR3 length: 15 amino acids. CDR3: CASSHQGQSTYEQYF. The CDR3 nucleotides read TGTGCCAGTAGCCACCAGGGACAGAGTACCTACGAGCAGTACTTC.

The rearrangement joins TRBV2 to TRBJ2-3; D not resolved. V was clipped by 4 bases and J by 2 bases, with 10 bases between them. CDR1 is SNHLY and CDR2 is FYNNEI in the germline V gene. There are 14 residues in the CDR3. The CDR3 bases are TGTGCCAGCAGTGTCGAGGCGAACACAGATACGCAGTATTTT. It is translated as CASSVEANTDTQYF.

The CDR3 DNA sequence: TGTGCCAGCAGTTACTCTACTAGCGGCACAGATACGCAGTATTTT. Its protein product is CASSYSTSGTDTQYF. The J gene is TRBJ2-3, the V gene TRBV6-6; 7 positions match TRBD2. This CDR3 has 15 residues. Per germline, CDR1 MNHNY and CDR2 SVGAGI (reference sequence). V trimming: 0 bases; J trimming: 1 base; junction bases outside the gene matches: 1.

The rearrangement joins TRBV3-1 (or the pseudogene TRBV3-2) to TRBJ1-2, with 8 bases fitting TRBD1. V lost 8 bases, J lost 8 bases, and 13 bases stayed unmatched. The CDR3 runs 14 residues. The germline V gene has CDR1 LGHDT and CDR2 YNNKEL (reference sequence). The CDR3 sequence: CASLAGGALGGYTF. CDR3 coding DNA: TGTGCCAGCCTTGCAGGGGGCGCTCTCGGGGGCTACACCTTC.

This chain connects TRBV9 to TRBJ1-1; tentative D call: TRBD1 (5 bases). The CDR3 contains 14 residues. The V gene lost 0 bases and the J gene lost 7 bases, with 13 bases spanning the gap. CDR1 is SGDLS, CDR2 YYNGEE, per germline. The CDR3 DNA sequence: TGTGCCAGCAGCGTAGCCTTCTCGGGGGGTGAAGCTTTCTTT. Encoded protein: CASSVAFSGGEAFF.

Notes on this clone: One end of the junction varies from germline; a read error may be responsible. CDR3 DNA: TGTGCCACCAGCAGTAAAGGCCGCGGAAAGGATGGCTACGCCTTC. This gives the protein CATSSKGRGKDGYAF. The chain links TRBV15 to TRBJ1-2, with D unclear. CDR3 length equals 15 residues. From germline, CDR1 is LNHNV and CDR2 YYDKDF (reference sequence).

V is TRBV6-1 and J is TRBJ2-7; the match to TRBD2 covers 9 bases. V was clipped by 2 bases and J by 6 bases; unmatched bases: 5. This CDR3 spans 14 amino acids. Germline V CDR1 and CDR2: MNHNS, SASEGT. This CDR3 reads CASSEPAGGPEQYF. CDR3 nucleotide sequence: TGTGCCAGCAGTGAACCTGCGGGGGGGCCCGAGCAGTACTTC.

The V call is TRBV5-6, the J call TRBJ2-5; D not certain. There are 15 residues in the CDR3. Trimming removed 0 bases at V and 2 bases at J, with 11 bases between. The germline CDR1 and CDR2 sequences are SGHDT and YYEEEE. CDR3 DNA: TGTGCCAGCAGCTTGGAGGCCAGCAGACAAGAGACCCAGTACTTC. This sequence encodes CASSLEASRQETQYF.

This clone was seen only once. This rearrangement joins TRBV11-2 to TRBJ1-4, with a possible D match to TRBD1 (5 bases). CDR3 length: 17 amino acids. Trimming left V 0 bases short and J 10 bases short, with 21 bases between. The germline gives CDR1 SGHAT, CDR2 FQNNGV. The CDR3 nucleotides are TGTGCCAGCAGCTTAGAGGCGGGGGTCGGGGTATTTGGAAAACTGTTTTTT. Translated: CASSLEAGVGVFGKLFF. Full variable domain (remainder filled in from reference TRBV11-2 and TRBJ1-4): EAGVAQSPRYKIIEKRQSVAFWCNPISGHATLYWYQQILGQGPKLLIQFQNNGVVDDSQLPKDRFSAERLKGVDSTLKIQPAKLEDSAVYLCASSLEAGVGVFGKLFFGSGTQLSVL.

The gene calls are TRBV10-1 and TRBJ2-1; D might be TRBD1 (6 bases). The CDR3 totals 15 residues. The V end lost 4 bases, the J end lost 0 bases, and 10 bases lay between the germline ends. In germline, CDR1 is WNHNN, CDR2 SYGVQD (reference sequence). The CDR3 spells CASSADRFSYNEQFF. The DNA for the CDR3 is TGCGCCAGCAGTGCGGACAGATTCTCCTACAATGAGCAGTTCTTC.